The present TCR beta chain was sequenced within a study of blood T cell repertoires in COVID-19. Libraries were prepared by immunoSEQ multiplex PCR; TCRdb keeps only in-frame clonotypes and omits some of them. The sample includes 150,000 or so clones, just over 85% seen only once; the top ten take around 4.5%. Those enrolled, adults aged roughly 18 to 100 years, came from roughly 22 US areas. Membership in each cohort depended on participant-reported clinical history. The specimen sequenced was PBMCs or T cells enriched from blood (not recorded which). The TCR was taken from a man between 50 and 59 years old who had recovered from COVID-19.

The CDR3: CASSYPGGNTEAFF. The CDR3 DNA reads TGTGCCAGCAGTTACCCAGGGGGGAACACTGAAGCTTTCTTT. V usage is TRBV6-6 and J usage is TRBJ1-1; 7 bases map to TRBD1. CDR1 is MNHNY, CDR2 SVGAGI, per germline (reference sequence). There are 14 residues in the CDR3. The V and J ends lost 2 bases and 1 base, in that order; junction bases with no gene match: 1.